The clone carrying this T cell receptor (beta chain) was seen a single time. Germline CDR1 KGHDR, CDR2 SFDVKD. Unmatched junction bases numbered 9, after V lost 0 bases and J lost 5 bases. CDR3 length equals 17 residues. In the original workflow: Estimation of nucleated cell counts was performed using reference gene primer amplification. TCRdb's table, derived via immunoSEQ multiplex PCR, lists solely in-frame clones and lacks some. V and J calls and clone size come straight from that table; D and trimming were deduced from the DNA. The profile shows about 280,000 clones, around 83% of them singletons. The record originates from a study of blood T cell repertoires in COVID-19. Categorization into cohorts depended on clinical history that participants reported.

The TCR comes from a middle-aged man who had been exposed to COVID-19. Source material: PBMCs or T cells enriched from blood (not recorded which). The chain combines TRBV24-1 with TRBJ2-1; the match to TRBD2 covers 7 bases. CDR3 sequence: CATSDLRTGTTNNEQFF. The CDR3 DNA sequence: TGTGCCACCAGTGATTTGAGAACCGGGACTACAAACAATGAGCAGTTCTTC.